This record looks at one T cell receptor beta chain sequence and its context. The V gene's germline CDR1 is MGHDK and CDR2 SYGVNS. The V end lost 5 bases, the J end lost 8 bases, and 10 bases lay between the germline ends. This CDR3 is built from 11 residues. The data were taken from a study of early T cells in non-severe SARS-CoV-2 infection. About the study: The authors sequenced bulk RNA from unsorted whole blood, leaving chains unpaired.

The TCR library protocol was used to attach unique molecular identifiers. These identifiers were attached to individual cDNA molecules. One entry per CDR3 protein, called by TCRdb with MiXCR from the 5' RACE reads. The sample includes some 64,000 distinct CDR3 sequences, around 20% of them seen just once. This clonotype was obtained from an adult who was a healthcare worker with PCR-confirmed SARS-CoV-2 infection or an uninfected control (not recorded which). This material consisted of whole blood, taken at baseline. This chain joins TRBV25-1 and TRBJ2-7, with D possibly being TRBD1 or TRBD2 (6 bases each). The chain's CDR3 is CASSRGLKQYF. CDR3 sequence (DNA): TGTGCCAGCAGTCGGGGGCTCAAGCAGTACTTC.